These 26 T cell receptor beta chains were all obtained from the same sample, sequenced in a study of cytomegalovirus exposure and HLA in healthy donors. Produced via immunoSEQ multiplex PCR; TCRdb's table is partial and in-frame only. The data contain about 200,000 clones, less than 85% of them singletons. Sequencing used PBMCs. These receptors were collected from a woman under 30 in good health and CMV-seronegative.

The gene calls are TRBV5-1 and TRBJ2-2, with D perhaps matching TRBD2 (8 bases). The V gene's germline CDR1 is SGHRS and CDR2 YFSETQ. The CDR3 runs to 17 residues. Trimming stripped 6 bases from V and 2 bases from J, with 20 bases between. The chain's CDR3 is CASKRGQGEINTGELFF. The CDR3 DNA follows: TGCGCCAGCAAGCGGGGGCAGGGGGAAATAAACACCGGGGAGCTGTTTTTT.

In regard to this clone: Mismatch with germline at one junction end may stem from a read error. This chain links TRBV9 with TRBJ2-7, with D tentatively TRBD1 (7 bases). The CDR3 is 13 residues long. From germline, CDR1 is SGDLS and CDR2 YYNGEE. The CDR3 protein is CASSNDGGGVHDF. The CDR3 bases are TGTGCCAGCAGCAACGACGGAGGGGGCGTTCATGACTTC.

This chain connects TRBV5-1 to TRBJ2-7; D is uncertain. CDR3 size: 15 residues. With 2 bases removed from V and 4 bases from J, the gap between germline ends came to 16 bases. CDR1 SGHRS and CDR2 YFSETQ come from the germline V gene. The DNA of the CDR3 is TGCGCCAGCAGCTTAGCTCCCGATGAGGAGTACGAGCAGTACTTC. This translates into CASSLAPDEEYEQYF. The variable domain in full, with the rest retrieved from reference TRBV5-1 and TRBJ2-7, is KAGVTQTPRYLIKTRGQQVTLSCSPISGHRSVSWYQQTPGQGLQFLFEYFSETQRNKGNFPGRFSGRQFSNSRSEMNVSTLELGDSALYLCASSLAPDEEYEQYFGPGTRLTVT.

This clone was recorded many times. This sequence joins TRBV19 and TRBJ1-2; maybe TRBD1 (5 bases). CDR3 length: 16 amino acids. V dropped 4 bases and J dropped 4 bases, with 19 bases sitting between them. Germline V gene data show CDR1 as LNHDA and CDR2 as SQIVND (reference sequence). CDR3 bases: TGTGCCAGTAGTACCTCGGCCGGGGCCTTTGGCTATGGCTACACCTTC. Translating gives CASSTSAGAFGYGYTF.

CDR3 nucleotide sequence: TGTGCCAGCAGCCAAGATGTCATGTCCGGAATTCTGAACACCGGGGAGCTGTTTTTT. Translating gives CASSQDVMSGILNTGELFF. This chain connects TRBV4-2 to TRBJ2-2; D gene ambiguous. Germline loops: CDR1 LGHNA, CDR2 YNFKEQ. CDR3 size: 19 residues. Deletions cut 0 bases from V and 1 base from J, with 18 bases between.

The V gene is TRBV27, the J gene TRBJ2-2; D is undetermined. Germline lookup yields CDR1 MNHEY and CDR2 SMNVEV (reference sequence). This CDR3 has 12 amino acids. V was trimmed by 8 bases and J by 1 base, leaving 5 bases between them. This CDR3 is CASCENTGELFF. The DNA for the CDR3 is TGTGCCAGCTGCGAGAACACCGGGGAGCTGTTTTTT.

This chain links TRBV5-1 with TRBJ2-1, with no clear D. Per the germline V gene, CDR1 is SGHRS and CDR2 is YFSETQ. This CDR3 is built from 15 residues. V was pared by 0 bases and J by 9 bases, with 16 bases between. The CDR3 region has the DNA TGCGCCAGCAGCTTGGAAGCACTTCTTTTTCGTGAGCAGTTCTTC. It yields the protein CASSLEALLFREQFF.

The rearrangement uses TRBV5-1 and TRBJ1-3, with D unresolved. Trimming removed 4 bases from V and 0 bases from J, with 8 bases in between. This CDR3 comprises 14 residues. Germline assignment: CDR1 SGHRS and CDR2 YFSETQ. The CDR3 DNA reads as TGCGCCAGCAGCGCCGGAGCCTCTGGAAACACCATATATTTT. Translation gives CASSAGASGNTIYF.

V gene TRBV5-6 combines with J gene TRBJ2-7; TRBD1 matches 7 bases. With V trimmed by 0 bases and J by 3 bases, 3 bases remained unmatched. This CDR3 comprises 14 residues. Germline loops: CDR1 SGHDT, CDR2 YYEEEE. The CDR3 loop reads CASSLGRGLYEQYF. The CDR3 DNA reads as TGTGCCAGCAGCTTGGGAAGGGGGCTCTACGAGCAGTACTTC.

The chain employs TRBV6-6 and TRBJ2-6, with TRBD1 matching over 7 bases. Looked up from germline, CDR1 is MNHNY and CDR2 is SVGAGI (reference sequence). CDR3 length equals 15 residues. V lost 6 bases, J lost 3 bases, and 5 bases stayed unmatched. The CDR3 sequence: CASSRQGGGANVLTF. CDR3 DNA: TGTGCCAGCAGCCGACAGGGTGGTGGGGCCAACGTCCTGACTTTC.

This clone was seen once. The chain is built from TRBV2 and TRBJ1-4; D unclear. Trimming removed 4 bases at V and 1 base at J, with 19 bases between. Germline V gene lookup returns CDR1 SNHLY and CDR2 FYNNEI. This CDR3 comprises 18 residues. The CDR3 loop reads CASSAIPEGYETNEKLFF. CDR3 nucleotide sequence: TGTGCCAGCAGTGCTATACCTGAAGGCTATGAAACTAATGAAAAACTGTTTTTT.

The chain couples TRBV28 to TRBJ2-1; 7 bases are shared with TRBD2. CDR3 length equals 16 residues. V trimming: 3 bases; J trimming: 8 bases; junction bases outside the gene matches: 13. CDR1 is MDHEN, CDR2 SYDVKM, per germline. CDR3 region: CASSFLGLTAGDEQFF. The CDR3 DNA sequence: TGTGCCAGCAGTTTCCTGGGACTAACGGCTGGCGATGAGCAGTTCTTC. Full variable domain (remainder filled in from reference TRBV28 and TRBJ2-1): DVKVTQSSRYLVKRTGEKVFLECVQDMDHENMFWYRQDPGLGLRLIYFSYDVKMKEKGDIPEGYSVSREKKERFSLILESASTNQTSMYLCASSFLGLTAGDEQFFGPGTRLTVL.

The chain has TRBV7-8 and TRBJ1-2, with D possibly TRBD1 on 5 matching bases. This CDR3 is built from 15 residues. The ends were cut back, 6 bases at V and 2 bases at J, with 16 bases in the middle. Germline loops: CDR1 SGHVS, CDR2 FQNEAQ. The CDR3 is CASSRGGSTNYGYTF. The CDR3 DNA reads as TGTGCCAGCAGTCGCGGGGGGTCCACCAACTATGGCTACACCTTC.

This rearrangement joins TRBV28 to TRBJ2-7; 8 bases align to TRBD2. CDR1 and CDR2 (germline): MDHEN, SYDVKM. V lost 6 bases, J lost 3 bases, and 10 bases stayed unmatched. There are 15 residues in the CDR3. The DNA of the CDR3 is TGTGCCAGCAGACTAAGGGGGACTAGGGGCTACGAGCAGTACTTC. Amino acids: CASRLRGTRGYEQYF.

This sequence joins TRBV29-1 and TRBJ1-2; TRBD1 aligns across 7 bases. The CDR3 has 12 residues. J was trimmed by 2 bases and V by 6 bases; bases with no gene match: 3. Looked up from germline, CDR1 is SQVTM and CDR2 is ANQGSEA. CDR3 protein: CSVGQRNYGYTF. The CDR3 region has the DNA TGCAGCGTGGGACAGCGAAACTATGGCTACACCTTC.

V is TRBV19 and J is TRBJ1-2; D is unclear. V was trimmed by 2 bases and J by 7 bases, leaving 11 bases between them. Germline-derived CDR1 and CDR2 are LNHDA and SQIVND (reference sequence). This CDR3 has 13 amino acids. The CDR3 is CASSINTAGGYTF. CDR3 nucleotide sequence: TGTGCCAGTAGTATAAACACGGCAGGTGGCTACACCTTC.

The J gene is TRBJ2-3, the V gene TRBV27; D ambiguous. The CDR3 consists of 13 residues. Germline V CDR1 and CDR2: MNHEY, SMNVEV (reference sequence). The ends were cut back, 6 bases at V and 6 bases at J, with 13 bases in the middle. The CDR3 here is CASSLRPGDTQYF. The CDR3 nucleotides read TGTGCCAGCAGCCTCCGACCTGGGGATACGCAGTATTTT.

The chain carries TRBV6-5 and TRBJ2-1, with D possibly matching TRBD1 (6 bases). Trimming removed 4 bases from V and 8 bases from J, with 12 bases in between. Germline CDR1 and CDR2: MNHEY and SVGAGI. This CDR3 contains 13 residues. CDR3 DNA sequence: TGTGCCAGCAGTTTAGGACAGATATATGAGCAGTTCTTC. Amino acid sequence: CASSLGQIYEQFF.

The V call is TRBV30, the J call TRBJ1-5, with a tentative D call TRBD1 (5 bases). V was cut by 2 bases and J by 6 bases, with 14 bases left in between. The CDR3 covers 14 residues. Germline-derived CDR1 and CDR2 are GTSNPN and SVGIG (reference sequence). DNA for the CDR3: TGTGCCTGGAGTTGGCAGGGTGGGACTCAGCCCCAGCATTTT. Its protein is CAWSWQGGTQPQHF.

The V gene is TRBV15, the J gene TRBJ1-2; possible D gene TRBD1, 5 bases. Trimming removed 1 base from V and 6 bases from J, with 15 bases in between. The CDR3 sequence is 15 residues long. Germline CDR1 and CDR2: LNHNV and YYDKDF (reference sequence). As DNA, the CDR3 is TGTGCCACCAGCAGAGGAGAAGCAGGGATGCATGGCTACACCTTC. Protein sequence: CATSRGEAGMHGYTF.

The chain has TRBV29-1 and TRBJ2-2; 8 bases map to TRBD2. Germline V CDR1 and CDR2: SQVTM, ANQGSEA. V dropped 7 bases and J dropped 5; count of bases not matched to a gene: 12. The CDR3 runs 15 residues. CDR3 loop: CSAGGDFTLTGELFF. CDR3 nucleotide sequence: TGCAGCGCGGGGGGGGACTTTACCCTTACCGGGGAGCTGTTTTTT.

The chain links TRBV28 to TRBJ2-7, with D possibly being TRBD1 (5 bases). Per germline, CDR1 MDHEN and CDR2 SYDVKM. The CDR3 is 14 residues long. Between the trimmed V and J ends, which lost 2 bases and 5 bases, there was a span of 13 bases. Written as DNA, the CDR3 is TGTGCCAGCAGTTTAGGGCAGGGTAAAAACGAGCAGTACTTC. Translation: CASSLGQGKNEQYF.

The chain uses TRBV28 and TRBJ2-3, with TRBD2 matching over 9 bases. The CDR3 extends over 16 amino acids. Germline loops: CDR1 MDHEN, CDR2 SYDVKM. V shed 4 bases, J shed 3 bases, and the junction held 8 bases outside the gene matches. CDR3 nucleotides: TGTGCCAGCAGTTCCAATAGCGGGAGTGGTACAGATACGCAGTATTTT. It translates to CASSSNSGSGTDTQYF.

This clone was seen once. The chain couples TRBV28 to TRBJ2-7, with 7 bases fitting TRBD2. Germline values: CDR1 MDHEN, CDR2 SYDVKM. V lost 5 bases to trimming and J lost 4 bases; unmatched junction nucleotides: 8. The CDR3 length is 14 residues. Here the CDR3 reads CASSLLAGQYEQYF. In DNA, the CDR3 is TGTGCCAGCAGTCTATTAGCGGGCCAATACGAGCAGTACTTC.

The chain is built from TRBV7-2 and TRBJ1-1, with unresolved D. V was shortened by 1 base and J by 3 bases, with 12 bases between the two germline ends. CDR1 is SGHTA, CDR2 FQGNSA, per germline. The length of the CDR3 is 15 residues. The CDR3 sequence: CASSLDGRWYTEAFF. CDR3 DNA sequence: TGTGCCAGCAGCTTAGACGGCAGATGGTACACTGAAGCTTTCTTT.

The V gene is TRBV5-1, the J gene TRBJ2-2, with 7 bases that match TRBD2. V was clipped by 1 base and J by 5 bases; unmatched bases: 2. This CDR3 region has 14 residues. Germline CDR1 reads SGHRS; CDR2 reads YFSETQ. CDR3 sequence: CASSLREGTGELFF. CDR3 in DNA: TGCGCCAGCAGCTTGAGGGAGGGTACCGGGGAGCTGTTTTTT.